The 15 T cell receptor beta chains reported below all come from one sample, sequenced in a study of blood T cell repertoires in COVID-19. Here immunoSEQ multiplex PCR was the method, and the copy in TCRdb shows in-frame clones only, minus some. The sample includes hundreds of thousands of clones, approximately 90% of them seen just once. Sequenced: PBMCs or T cells enriched from blood (not recorded which). The receptors were sampled from a man aged 25-45 years who had recovered from COVID-19.

The chain joins TRBV4-2 to TRBJ2-3; D possibly corresponds to TRBD2 (7 bases). This CDR3 is built from 17 residues. CDR1 is LGHNA and CDR2 is YNFKEQ in the germline V gene. V dropped 0 bases and J dropped 0 bases, with 13 bases sitting between them. CDR3 sequence (DNA): TGTGCCAGCAGCCAAGATCTACGGGGGGCAAGCACAGATACGCAGTATTTT. As protein: CASSQDLRGASTDTQYF.

This rearrangement joins TRBV6-1 to TRBJ2-1, with D maybe TRBD2 (5 bases). This CDR3 has 16 amino acids. Germline values: CDR1 MNHNS, CDR2 SASEGT. V dropped 0 bases and J dropped 4 bases, with 13 bases sitting between them. CDR3 coding DNA: TGTGCCAGCAGTGAAGCTTCCGGGGTGAGGTACAATGAGCAGTTCTTC. Residues: CASSEASGVRYNEQFF.

The chain recombines TRBV28 with TRBJ1-1, with D perhaps TRBD1 (5 bases). Germline V gene data show CDR1 as MDHEN and CDR2 as SYDVKM. CDR3 size: 11 residues. CDR3 sequence (DNA): TGTGGGAGTGGGGGGGTCACTGAAGCTTTCTTT. Protein sequence: CGSGGVTEAFF. Together with reference TRBV28 and TRBJ1-1, the CDR3 gives the full variable domain: DVKVTQSSRYLVKRTGEKVFLECVQDMDHENMFWYRQDPGLGLRLIYFSYDVKMKEKGDIPEGYSVSREKKERFSLILESASTNQTSMYLCGSGGVTEAFFGQGTRLTVV.

In its sample, this clone was seen once. The chain joins TRBV12-3 or TRBV12-4 to TRBJ2-7; D uncertain. CDR3 length equals 13 residues. Between the trimmed V and J ends, which lost 6 bases and 3 bases, there was a span of 12 bases. The CDR3 loop reads CASRLGAIYEQYF. CDR3 sequence (DNA): TGTGCCAGCAGGTTGGGCGCCATCTACGAGCAGTACTTC.

The V and J genes are TRBV12-3 or TRBV12-4 and TRBJ2-5, with D perhaps TRBD1 (7 bases). The CDR3 totals 13 residues. Trimming pared 4 bases from V and 4 bases from J, leaving 10 bases between. The CDR3 reads CASSYRGGETQYF. The CDR3 nucleotides are TGTGCCAGCAGTTACAGGGGAGGAGAGACCCAGTACTTC.

This clone has a count of ten or more. The chain recombines TRBV6-1 with TRBJ1-1; the D gene is possibly TRBD1 (6 bases). This CDR3 spans 14 amino acids. Germline CDR1 reads MNHNS; CDR2 reads SASEGT. V was cut by 3 bases and J by 5 bases, with 13 bases left in between. The CDR3 DNA follows: TGTGCCAGCAGTGATGAGGGGGGGTCGACTGAAGCTTTCTTT. Residues: CASSDEGGSTEAFF.

The genes are TRBV28 and TRBJ2-2, with 7 bases matching TRBD2. Trimming took 5 bases from V and 4 from J; bases not matched to a gene: 13. Germline V CDR1 and CDR2: MDHEN, SYDVKM. This CDR3 region has 17 residues. CDR3 amino acids: CASSQGAGVAGTGELFF. The CDR3 bases are TGTGCCAGCAGTCAGGGCGCGGGAGTTGCGGGCACCGGGGAGCTGTTTTTT. The entire variable domain, with the rest obtained from reference TRBV28 and TRBJ2-2, is as follows: DVKVTQSSRYLVKRTGEKVFLECVQDMDHENMFWYRQDPGLGLRLIYFSYDVKMKEKGDIPEGYSVSREKKERFSLILESASTNQTSMYLCASSQGAGVAGTGELFFGEGSRLTVL.

The chain uses TRBV24-1 and TRBJ2-2; tentatively, D is TRBD1 (5 bases). The CDR3 covers 13 residues. Per the germline V gene, CDR1 is KGHDR and CDR2 is SFDVKD. V lost 8 bases, J lost 4 bases, and 10 bases lay in between. The CDR3 is CATNQGSTGELFF. The CDR3 nucleotides read TGTGCCACCAACCAGGGCAGCACCGGGGAGCTGTTTTTT.

The chain links TRBV11-3 to TRBJ2-7; D is perhaps TRBD2 (5 bases). The germline V gene has CDR1 SGHNT and CDR2 YENEEA. With 10 bases removed from V and 0 bases from J, the gap between germline ends came to 22 bases. This CDR3 is built from 16 residues. The chain's CDR3 is CATLSVRCGFSYEQYF. CDR3 DNA sequence: TGTGCCACCCTATCGGTTCGTTGCGGGTTCTCCTACGAGCAGTACTTC.

The rearrangement joins TRBV4-1 to TRBJ2-7, with 8 nucleotides matching TRBD2. The ends lost 1 base at V and 0 bases at J; junction bases unmatched: 8. The V gene's germline CDR1 is MGHRA and CDR2 YSYEKL. The CDR3 runs 17 residues. Here the CDR3 DNA reads TGCGCCAGCAGCCAAGGGTGGATAGCGGGGCTCTCCTACGAGCAGTACTTC. Its translation: CASSQGWIAGLSYEQYF.

On this clone itself: Other DNA sequences from this sample encode an identical CDR3 as well. J is TRBJ2-1 and V is TRBV19; 8 bases are shared with TRBD2. The CDR3 spans 16 residues. J lost 1 base, V lost 3 bases, and 5 bases had no gene match. The germline CDR1 and CDR2 sequences are LNHDA and SQIVND (reference sequence). The CDR3 reads CASSILAGASYNEQFF. The CDR3 DNA reads TGTGCCAGTAGTATCCTAGCGGGTGCATCCTACAATGAGCAGTTCTTC. Combining the CDR3 with reference TRBV19 and TRBJ2-1 gives the whole variable domain DGGITQSPKYLFRKEGQNVTLSCEQNLNHDAMYWYRQDPGQGLRLIYYSQIVNDFQKGDIAEGYSVSREKKESFPLTVTSAQKNPTAFYLCASSILAGASYNEQFFGPGTRLTVL.

V and J are TRBV3-1 (or the pseudogene TRBV3-2) and TRBJ1-2; D unclear. The germline CDR1 and CDR2 sequences are LGHDT and YNNKEL (reference sequence). The CDR3 is made up of 13 amino acids. The germline V and J ends were trimmed by 1 base and 4 bases, with 7 bases remaining between them. CDR3 DNA: TGTGCCAGCAGCCAAGTACAGAGCTATGGCTACACCTTC. This translates into CASSQVQSYGYTF.

V usage is TRBV3-1 (or the pseudogene TRBV3-2) and J usage is TRBJ2-3; 7 nucleotides align to TRBD2. The CDR3 is 15 amino acids. The J segment lost 2 bases and the V segment lost 4 bases, leaving 6 bases of the junction unmatched. CDR1 is LGHDT, CDR2 YNNKEL, per germline (reference sequence). The CDR3 loop reads CASSLGTIHTDTQYF. The CDR3 DNA follows: TGTGCCAGCAGCCTGGGGACTATACACACAGATACGCAGTATTTT.

The gene calls are TRBV28 and TRBJ2-7; 8 bases match TRBD2. CDR3 length equals 17 residues. The germline V gene encodes CDR1 MDHEN and CDR2 SYDVKM. J gave up 3 bases and V 3 bases, and 13 bases lay outside the gene matches. CDR3 in DNA: TGTGCCAGCAGTTTCAGTCCCACCGGGGGGGAACGCTACGAGCAGTACTTC. Residues: CASSFSPTGGERYEQYF.

There are a few counts of this clone. This chain uses TRBV4-2 with TRBJ1-5; D is unclear. In germline, CDR1 is LGHNA, CDR2 YNFKEQ. V lost 1 base and J 5 bases, leaving 12 bases between the germline ends. The CDR3 totals 15 residues. CDR3: CASSQAGMLDQPQHF. The DNA for the CDR3 is TGTGCCAGCAGCCAAGCCGGGATGTTGGATCAGCCCCAGCATTTT.